This record concerns one T cell receptor (beta chain) sequence. The data stem from a study of blood T cell repertoires in COVID-19. In the study overall: The cDNA or gDNA used as material had been derived from T cells, B-cell-depleted T cells, or PBMCs.

Germline lookup yields CDR1 SGDLS and CDR2 YYNGEE. The V and J ends lost 0 bases and 3 bases respectively, with 13 bases between them. The CDR3 sequence is 16 residues long. Sequencing used immunoSEQ multiplex PCR; TCRdb keeps in-frame clones, though not all of them. This sample carries some 150,000 clones, over 80% of them seen once, and the ten largest clones take about 8%. The rearrangement joins TRBV9 to TRBJ2-1, with D uncertain. Specimen: peripheral blood. This receptor was identified in a woman aged 70-85 years with acute or convalescent COVID-19. CDR3 nucleotide sequence: TGTGCCAGCAGCGTAGTTCCCCTCCCCCGCTACAATGAGCAGTTCTTC. Protein: CASSVVPLPRYNEQFF.